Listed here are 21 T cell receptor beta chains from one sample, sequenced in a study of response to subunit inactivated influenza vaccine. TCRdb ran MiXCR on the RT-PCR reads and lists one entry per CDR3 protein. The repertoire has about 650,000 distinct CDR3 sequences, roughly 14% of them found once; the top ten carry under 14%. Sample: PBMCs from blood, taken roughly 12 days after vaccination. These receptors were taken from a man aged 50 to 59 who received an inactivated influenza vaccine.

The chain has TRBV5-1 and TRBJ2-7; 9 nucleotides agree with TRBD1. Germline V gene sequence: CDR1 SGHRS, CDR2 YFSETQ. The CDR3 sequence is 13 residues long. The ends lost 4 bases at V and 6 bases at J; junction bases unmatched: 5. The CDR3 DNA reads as TGCGCCAGCAGCACCGGGACAGGGTTCGAGCAGTACTTC. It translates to CASSTGTGFEQYF.

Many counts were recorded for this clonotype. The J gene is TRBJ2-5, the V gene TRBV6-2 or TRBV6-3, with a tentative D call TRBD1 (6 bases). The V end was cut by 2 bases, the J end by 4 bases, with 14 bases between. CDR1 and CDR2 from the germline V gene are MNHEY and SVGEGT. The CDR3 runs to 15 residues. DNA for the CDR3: TGTGCCAGCAGTTACCTTACAGGGTTGAGAGAGACCCAGTACTTC. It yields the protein CASSYLTGLRETQYF.

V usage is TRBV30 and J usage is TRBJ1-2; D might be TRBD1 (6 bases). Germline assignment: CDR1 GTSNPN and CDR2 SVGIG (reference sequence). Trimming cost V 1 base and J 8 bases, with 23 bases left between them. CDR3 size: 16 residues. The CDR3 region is CAWSERFWQGLRGYTF. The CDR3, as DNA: TGTGCCTGGAGTGAGCGGTTTTGGCAGGGGTTGAGGGGCTACACCTTC.

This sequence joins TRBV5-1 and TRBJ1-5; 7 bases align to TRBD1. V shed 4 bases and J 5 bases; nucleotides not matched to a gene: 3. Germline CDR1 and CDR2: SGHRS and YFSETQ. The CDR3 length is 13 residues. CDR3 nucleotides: TGCGCCAGCAGCAGGGGGCTCGATCAGCCCCAGCATTTT. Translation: CASSRGLDQPQHF.

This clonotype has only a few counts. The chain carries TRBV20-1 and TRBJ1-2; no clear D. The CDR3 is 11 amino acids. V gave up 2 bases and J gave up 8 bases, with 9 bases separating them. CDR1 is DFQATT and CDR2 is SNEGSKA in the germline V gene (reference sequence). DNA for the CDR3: TGCAGTGCTAGATCGGATTTAGGCTACACCTTC. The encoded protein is CSARSDLGYTF.

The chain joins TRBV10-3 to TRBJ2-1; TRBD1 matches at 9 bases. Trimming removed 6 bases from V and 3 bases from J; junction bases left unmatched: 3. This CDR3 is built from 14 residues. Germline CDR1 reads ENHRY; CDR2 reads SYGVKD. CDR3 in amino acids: CAISRQGDYNEQFF. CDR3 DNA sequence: TGTGCCATCAGCAGACAGGGGGACTACAATGAGCAGTTCTTC.

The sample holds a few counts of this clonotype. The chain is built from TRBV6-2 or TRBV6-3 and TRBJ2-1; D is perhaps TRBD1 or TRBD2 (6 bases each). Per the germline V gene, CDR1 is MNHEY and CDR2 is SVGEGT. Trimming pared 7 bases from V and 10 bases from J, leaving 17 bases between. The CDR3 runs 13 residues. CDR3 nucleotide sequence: TGTGCCAGCAATAGGGGGGCGACCCAGGAGCAGTTCTTC. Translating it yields CASNRGATQEQFF.

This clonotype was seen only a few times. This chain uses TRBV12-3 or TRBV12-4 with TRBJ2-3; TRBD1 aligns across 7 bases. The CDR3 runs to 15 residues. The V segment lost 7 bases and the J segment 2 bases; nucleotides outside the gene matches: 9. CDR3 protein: CASTLRTGNTDTQYF. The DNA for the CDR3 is TGTGCCAGCACCTTAAGGACAGGAAACACAGATACGCAGTATTTT.

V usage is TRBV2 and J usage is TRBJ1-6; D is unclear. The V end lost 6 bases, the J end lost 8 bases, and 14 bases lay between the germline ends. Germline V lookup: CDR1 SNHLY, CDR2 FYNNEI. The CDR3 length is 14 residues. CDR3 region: CASRSGIRDSPLHF. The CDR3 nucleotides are TGTGCCAGCAGGTCGGGTATACGGGATTCACCCCTCCACTTT.

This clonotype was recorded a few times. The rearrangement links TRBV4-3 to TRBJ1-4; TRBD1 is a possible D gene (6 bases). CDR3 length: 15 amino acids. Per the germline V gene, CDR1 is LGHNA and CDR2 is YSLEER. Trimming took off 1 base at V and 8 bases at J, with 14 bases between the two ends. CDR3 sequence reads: CASSQVIGGGEKLFF. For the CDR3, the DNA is TGCGCCAGCAGCCAAGTTATAGGGGGAGGAGAAAAACTGTTTTTT.

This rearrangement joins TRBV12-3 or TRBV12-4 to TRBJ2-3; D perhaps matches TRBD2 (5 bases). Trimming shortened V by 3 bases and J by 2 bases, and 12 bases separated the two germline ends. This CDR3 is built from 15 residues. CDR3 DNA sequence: TGTGCCAGCAGTTTCGGCGGGCAGCCCACAGATACGCAGTATTTT. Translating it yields CASSFGGQPTDTQYF.

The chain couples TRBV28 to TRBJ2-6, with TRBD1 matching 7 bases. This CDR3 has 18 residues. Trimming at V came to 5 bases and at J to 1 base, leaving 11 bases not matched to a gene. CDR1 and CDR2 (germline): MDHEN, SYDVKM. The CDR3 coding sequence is TGTGCCAGCAGTCGACCCGGGACAGTTGTATCTGGGGCCAACGTCCTGACTTTC. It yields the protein CASSRPGTVVSGANVLTF.

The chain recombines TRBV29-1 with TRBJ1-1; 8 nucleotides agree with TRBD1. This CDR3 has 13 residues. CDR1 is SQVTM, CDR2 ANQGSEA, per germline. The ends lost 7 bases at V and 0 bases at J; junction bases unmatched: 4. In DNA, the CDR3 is TGCAGCGGCCACAGGGGGTTGAACACTGAAGCTTTCTTT. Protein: CSGHRGLNTEAFF. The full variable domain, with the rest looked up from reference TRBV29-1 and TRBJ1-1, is SAVISQKPSRDICQRGTSLTIQCQVDSQVTMMFWYRQQPGQSLTLIATANQGSEATYESGFVIDKFPISRPNLTFSTLTVSNMSPEDSSIYLCSGHRGLNTEAFFGQGTRLTVV.

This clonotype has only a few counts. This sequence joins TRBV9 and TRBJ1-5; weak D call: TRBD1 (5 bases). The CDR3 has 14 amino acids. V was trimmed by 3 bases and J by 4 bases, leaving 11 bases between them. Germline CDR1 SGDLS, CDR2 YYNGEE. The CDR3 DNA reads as TGTGCCAGCAGCGCCGGACACTTAAATCAGCCCCAGCATTTT. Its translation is CASSAGHLNQPQHF.

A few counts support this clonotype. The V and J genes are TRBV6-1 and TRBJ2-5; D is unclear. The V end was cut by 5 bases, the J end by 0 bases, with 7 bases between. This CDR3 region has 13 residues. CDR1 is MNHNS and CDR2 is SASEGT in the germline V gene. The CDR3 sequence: CASSKMYQETQYF. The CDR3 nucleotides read TGTGCCAGCAGTAAAATGTACCAAGAGACCCAGTACTTC.

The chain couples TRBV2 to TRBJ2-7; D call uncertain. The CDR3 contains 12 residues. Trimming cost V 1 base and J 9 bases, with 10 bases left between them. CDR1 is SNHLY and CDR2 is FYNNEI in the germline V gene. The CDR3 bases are TGTGCCAGCAGTGAAGGAGTCGGTCGGCAGTACTTC. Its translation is CASSEGVGRQYF.

Here the CDR3 DNA reads TGTGCCAGCAGCACTAGCAGTAGCACAGATACGCAGTATTTT. This translates into CASSTSSSTDTQYF. The chain has TRBV12-3 or TRBV12-4 and TRBJ2-3; possible D gene TRBD2, 6 bases. This CDR3 is built from 14 residues. The V and J ends lost 6 bases and 0 bases respectively, with 10 bases between them.

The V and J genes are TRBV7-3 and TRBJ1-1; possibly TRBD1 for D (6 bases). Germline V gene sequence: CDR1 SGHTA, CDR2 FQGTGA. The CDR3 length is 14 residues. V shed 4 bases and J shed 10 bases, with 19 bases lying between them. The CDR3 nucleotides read TGTGCCAGCAGCTCCAGAACAGGGTCTGGTGCAGCTTTCTTT. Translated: CASSSRTGSGAAFF.

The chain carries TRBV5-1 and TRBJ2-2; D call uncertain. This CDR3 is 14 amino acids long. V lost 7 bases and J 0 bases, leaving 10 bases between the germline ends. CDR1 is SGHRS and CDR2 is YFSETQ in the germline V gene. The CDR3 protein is CASLDTSNTGELFF. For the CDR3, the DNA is TGCGCCAGCCTTGACACCTCGAACACCGGGGAGCTGTTTTTT. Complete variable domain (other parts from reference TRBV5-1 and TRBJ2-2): KAGVTQTPRYLIKTRGQQVTLSCSPISGHRSVSWYQQTPGQGLQFLFEYFSETQRNKGNFPGRFSGRQFSNSRSEMNVSTLELGDSALYLCASLDTSNTGELFFGEGSRLTVL.

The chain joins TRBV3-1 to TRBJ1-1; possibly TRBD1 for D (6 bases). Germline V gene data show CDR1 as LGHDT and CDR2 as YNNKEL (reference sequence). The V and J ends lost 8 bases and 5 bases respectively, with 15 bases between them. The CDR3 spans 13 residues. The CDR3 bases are TGTGCCAGCTGGGGAGGGGGTAGGACTGAAGCTTTCTTT. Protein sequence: CASWGGGRTEAFF.

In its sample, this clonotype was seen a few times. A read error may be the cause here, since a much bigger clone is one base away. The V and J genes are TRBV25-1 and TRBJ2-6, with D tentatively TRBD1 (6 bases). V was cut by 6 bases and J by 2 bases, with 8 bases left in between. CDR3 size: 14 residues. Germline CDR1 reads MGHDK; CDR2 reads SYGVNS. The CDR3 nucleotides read TGTGCCAGCAGCAGGGGCGCTGGGGCCAACGTCCTGACTTTC. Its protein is CASSRGAGANVLTF.